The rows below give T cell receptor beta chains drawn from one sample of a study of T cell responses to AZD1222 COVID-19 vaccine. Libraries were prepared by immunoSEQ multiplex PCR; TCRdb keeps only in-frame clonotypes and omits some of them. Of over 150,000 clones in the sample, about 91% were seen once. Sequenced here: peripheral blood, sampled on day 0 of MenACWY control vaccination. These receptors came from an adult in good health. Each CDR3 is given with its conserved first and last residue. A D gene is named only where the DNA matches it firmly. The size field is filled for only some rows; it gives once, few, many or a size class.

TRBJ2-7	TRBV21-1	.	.	CASSKGEGANEQYF	TGTGCCAGCAGCAAAGGGGAGGGGGCGAACGAGCAGTACTTC
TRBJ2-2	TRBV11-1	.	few	CASSLAGTYTGELFF	TGTGCCAGCAGCTTAGCAGGAACATACACCGGGGAGCTGTTTTTT
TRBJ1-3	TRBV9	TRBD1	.	CASSVGTGVAPAGNTIYF	TGTGCCAGCAGCGTAGGGACAGGGGTGGCCCCTGCTGGAAACACCATATATTTT
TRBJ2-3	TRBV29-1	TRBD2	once	CSVGGRSPDTQYF	TGCAGCGTTGGCGGGAGGTCACCAGATACGCAGTATTTT
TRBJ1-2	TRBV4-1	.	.	CASSQGSVVGYTF	TGCGCCAGCAGCCAAGGGTCTGTTGTTGGCTACACCTTC
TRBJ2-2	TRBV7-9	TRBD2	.	CASSPKTSGPTGELFF	TGTGCCAGCAGCCCCAAGACTAGCGGGCCCACCGGGGAGCTGTTTTTT
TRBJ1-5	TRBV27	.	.	CASSLAGTSSNQPQHF	TGTGCCAGCAGTTTGGCCGGGACTTCTAGCAATCAGCCCCAGCATTTT
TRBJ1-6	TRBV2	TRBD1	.	CASSPRGYNSPLHF	TGTGCCAGCAGTCCCAGGGGGTATAATTCACCCCTCCACTTT
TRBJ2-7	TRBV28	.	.	CASSFGQSEQYF	TGTGCCAGCAGTTTTGGGCAATCCGAGCAGTACTTC
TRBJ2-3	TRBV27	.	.	CASSLLKAGPSTDTQYF	TGTGCCAGCAGTTTATTAAAAGCGGGCCCAAGCACAGATACGCAGTATTTT
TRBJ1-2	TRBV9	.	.	CASSVTPVSGVLYTF	TGTGCCAGCAGCGTAACTCCGGTCTCAGGGGTACTCTACACCTTC
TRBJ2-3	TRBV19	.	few	CASSIPGHITDTQYF	TGTGCCAGTAGTATCCCGGGACACATCACAGATACGCAGTATTTT
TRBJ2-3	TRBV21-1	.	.	CASSRPELIADNTDTQYF	TGTGCCAGCAGCAGGCCGGAGTTGATAGCGGACAACACAGATACGCAGTATTTT
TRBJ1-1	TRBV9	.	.	CASSVGPGTSGSEAFF	TGTGCCAGCAGCGTAGGCCCCGGGACCTCCGGCAGTGAAGCTTTCTTT
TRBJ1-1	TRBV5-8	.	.	CASSLGSQRAFF	TGTGCCAGCAGCTTGGGGTCCCAGCGAGCTTTCTTT
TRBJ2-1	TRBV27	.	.	CASSPRRQFMSQKGYNEQFF	TGTGCCAGCAGCCCCCGTCGACAATTTATGTCCCAAAAGGGATACAATGAGCAGTTCTTC
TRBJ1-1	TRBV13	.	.	CASSFGSDRNTEAFF	TGTGCCAGCAGCTTTGGGTCAGACAGGAACACTGAAGCTTTCTTT
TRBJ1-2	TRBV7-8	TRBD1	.	CASSPSTGGVYGYTF	TGTGCCAGCAGCCCCTCGACAGGGGGAGTCTATGGCTACACCTTC
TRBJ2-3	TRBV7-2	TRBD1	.	CASSLDRGDTQYF	TGTGCCAGCAGCTTAGACAGGGGGGATACGCAGTATTTT
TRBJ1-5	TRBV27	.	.	CASSLGPGRNQPQHF	TGTGCCAGCAGTTTAGGGCCCGGGAGGAATCAGCCCCAGCATTTT
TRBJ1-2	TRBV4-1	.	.	CASSQDPAGGRPNYGYTF	TGCGCCAGCAGCCAAGATCCCGCGGGAGGGCGTCCCAACTATGGCTACACCTTC
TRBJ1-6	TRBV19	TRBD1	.	CASRAGQVRSPLHF	TGTGCCAGTAGGGCCGGACAGGTTCGATCACCCCTCCACTTT
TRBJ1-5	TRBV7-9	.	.	CASSWAGKQPQHF	TGTGCCAGCAGCTGGGCGGGGAAACAGCCCCAGCATTTT
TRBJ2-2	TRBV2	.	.	CASSRESPPGELFF	TGTGCCAGCAGTCGGGAATCGCCCCCCGGGGAGCTGTTTTTT
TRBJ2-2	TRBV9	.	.	CASSSPQRDKNTGELFF	TGTGCCAGCAGCTCCCCCCAGCGGGACAAGAACACCGGGGAGCTGTTTTTT
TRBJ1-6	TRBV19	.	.	CASKTGVSNSPLHF	TGTGCCAGTAAGACAGGAGTTTCTAATTCACCCCTCCACTTT
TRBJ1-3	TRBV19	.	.	CASSMTGISGTIYF	TGTGCCAGTAGTATGACGGGGATCTCGGGCACCATATATTTT
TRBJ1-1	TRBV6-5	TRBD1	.	CASSKDRVDAFF	TGTGCCAGCAGTAAGGACAGGGTGGACGCTTTCTTT
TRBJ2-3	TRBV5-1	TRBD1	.	CATNRDRGSDTQYF	TGCGCCACCAACCGGGACAGGGGATCAGATACGCAGTATTTT
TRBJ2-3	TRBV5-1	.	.	CASSWGSTDTQYF	TGCGCCAGCAGCTGGGGGAGCACAGATACGCAGTATTTT
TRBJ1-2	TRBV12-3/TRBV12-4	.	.	CASSLLSAGYTF	TGTGCCAGCAGTTTACTCAGTGCTGGCTACACCTTC
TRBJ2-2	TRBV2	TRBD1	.	CASKETGIGELFF	TGTGCCAGCAAAGAGACAGGGATCGGGGAGCTGTTTTTT
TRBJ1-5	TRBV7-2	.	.	CASSLEWRNQPQHF	TGTGCCAGCAGCTTAGAGTGGAGAAATCAGCCCCAGCATTTT
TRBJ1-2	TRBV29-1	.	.	CSVSTGTNYGYTF	TGCAGCGTTAGCACAGGCACTAACTATGGCTACACCTTC
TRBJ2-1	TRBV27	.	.	CASSWRGERQQFF	TGTGCCAGCAGTTGGCGGGGCGAGCGGCAGCAGTTCTTC
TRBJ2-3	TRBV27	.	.	CASSWSRGTDTQYF	TGTGCCAGCAGTTGGAGCAGGGGCACAGATACGCAGTATTTT
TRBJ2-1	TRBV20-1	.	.	CSARFVNEQFF	TGCAGTGCTAGATTCGTGAATGAGCAGTTCTTC
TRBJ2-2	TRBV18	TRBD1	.	CASLSTGTNTGELFF	TGTGCCAGCTTATCGACAGGGACGAACACCGGGGAGCTGTTTTTT
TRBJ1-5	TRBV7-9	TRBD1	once	CASSPDRGDYSNQPQHF	TGTGCCAGCAGTCCCGACAGGGGCGACTATAGCAATCAGCCCCAGCATTTT
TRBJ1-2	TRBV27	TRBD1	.	CASSADRGLFYGYTF	TGTGCCAGCAGCGCGGACAGGGGGCTATTCTATGGCTACACCTTC